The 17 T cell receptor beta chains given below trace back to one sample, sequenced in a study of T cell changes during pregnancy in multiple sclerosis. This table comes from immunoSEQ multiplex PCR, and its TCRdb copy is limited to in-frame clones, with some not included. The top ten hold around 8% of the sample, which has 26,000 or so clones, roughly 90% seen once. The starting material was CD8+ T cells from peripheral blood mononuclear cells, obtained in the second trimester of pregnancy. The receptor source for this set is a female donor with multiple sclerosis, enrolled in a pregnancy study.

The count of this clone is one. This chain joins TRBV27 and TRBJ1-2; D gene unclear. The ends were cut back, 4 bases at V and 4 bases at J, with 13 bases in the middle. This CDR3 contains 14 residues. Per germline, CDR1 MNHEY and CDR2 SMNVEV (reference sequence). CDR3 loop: CASSSGSGFYGYTF. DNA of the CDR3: TGTGCCAGCAGTTCGGGGTCAGGCTTCTATGGCTACACCTTC.

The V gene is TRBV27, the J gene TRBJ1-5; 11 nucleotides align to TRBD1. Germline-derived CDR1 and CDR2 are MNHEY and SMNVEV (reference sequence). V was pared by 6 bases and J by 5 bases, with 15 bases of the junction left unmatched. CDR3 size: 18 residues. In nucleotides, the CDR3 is TGTGCCAGCAGCCTTAGACCGGGACAGGGGGTGTCATATCAGCCCCAGCATTTT. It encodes CASSLRPGQGVSYQPQHF.

As DNA, the CDR3 is TGTGCCAGCAGCTTGGGTGGGGGCAGGGCGTTGGATGAGCAGTTCTTC. Amino acid sequence: CASSLGGGRALDEQFF. The chain joins TRBV7-6 to TRBJ2-1; perhaps TRBD1 as D (6 bases). Trimming pared 3 bases from V and 8 bases from J, leaving 20 bases between. Germline-derived CDR1 and CDR2 are SGHVS and FNYEAQ. The CDR3 runs 16 residues.

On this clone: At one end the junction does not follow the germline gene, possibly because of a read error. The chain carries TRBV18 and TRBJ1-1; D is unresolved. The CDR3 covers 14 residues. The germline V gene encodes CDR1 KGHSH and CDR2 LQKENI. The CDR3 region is CASSPPRGDTEAFF. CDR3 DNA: TGTGCCAGCTCGCCACCCCGGGGAGACACTGAAGCTTTCTTT.

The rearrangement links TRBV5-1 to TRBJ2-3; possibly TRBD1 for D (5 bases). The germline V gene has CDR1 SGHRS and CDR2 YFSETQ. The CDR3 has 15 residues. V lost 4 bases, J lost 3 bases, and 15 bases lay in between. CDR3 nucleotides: TGCGCCAGCAGCCCCCGATACCGACAGACAGATACGCAGTATTTT. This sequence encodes CASSPRYRQTDTQYF.

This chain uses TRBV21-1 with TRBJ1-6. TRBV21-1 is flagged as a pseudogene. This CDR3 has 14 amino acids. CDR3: CATSRDCVNSPLHF. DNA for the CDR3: TGTGCCACTTCCCGGGACTGCGTGAATTCACCCCTCCACTTT.

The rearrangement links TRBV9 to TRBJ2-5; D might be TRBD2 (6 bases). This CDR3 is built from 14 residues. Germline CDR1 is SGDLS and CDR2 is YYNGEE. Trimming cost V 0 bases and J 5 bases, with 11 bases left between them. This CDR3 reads CASSVGAGRETQYF. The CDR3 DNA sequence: TGTGCCAGCAGCGTAGGGGCAGGGAGGGAGACCCAGTACTTC.

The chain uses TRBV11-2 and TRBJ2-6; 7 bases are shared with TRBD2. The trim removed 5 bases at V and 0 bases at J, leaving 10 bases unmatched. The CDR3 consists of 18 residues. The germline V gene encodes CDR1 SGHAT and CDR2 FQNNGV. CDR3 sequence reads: CASSKGRDVRSGANVLTF. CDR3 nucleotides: TGTGCCAGCAGCAAAGGGAGGGACGTCCGCTCTGGGGCCAACGTCCTGACTTTC.

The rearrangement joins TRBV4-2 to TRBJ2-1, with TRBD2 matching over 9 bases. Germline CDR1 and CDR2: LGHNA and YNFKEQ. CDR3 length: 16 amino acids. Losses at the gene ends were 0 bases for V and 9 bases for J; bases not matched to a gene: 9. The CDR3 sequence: CASSQDDGGGAGEQFF. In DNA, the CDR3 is TGTGCCAGCAGCCAAGATGACGGCGGGGGGGCCGGTGAGCAGTTCTTC.

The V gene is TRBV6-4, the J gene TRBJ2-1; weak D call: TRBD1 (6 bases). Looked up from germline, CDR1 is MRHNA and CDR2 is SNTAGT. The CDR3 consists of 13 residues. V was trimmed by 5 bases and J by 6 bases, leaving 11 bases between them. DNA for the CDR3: TGTGCCAGCAGTCCAGGGGCGAGCAATGAGCAGTTCTTC. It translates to CASSPGASNEQFF.

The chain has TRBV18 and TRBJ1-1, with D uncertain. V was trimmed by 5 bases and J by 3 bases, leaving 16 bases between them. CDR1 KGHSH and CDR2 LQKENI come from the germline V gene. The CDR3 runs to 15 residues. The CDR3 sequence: CASSSRPHCYTEAFF. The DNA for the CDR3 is TGTGCCAGCTCATCCAGGCCACATTGTTACACTGAAGCTTTCTTT.

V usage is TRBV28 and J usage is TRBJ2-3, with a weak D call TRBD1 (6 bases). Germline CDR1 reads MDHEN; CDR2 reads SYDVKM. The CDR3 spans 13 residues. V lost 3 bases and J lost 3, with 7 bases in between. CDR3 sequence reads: CASSFGQTDTQYF. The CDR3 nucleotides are TGTGCCAGCAGTTTTGGACAGACAGATACGCAGTATTTT.

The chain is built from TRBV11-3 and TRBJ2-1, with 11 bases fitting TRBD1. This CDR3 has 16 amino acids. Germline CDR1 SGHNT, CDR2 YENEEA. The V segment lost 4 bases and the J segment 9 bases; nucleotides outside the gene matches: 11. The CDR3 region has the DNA TGTGCCAGCAGCTCGGGGGCGGGACAGGGGGATAGTGAGCAGTTCTTC. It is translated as CASSSGAGQGDSEQFF.

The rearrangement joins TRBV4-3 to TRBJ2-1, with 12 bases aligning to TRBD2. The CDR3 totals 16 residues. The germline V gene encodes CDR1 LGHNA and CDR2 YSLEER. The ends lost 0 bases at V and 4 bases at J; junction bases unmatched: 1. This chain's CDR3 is CASSQDLAGGYNEQFF. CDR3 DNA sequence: TGCGCCAGCAGCCAAGATCTAGCGGGGGGGTACAATGAGCAGTTCTTC.

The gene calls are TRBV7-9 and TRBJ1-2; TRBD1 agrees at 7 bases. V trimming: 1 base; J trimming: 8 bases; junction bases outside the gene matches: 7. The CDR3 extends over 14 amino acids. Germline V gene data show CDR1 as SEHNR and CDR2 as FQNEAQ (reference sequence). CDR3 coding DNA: TGTGCCAGCAGCTTAGGCCAGGGGGGTGGAGGCTACACCTTC. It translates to CASSLGQGGGGYTF.

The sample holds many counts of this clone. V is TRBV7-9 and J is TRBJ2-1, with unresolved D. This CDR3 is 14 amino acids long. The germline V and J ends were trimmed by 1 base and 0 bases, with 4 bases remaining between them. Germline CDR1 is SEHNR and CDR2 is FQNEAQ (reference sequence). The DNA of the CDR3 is TGTGCCAGCAGCTTAGATAGCTCCTACAATGAGCAGTTCTTC. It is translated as CASSLDSSYNEQFF.

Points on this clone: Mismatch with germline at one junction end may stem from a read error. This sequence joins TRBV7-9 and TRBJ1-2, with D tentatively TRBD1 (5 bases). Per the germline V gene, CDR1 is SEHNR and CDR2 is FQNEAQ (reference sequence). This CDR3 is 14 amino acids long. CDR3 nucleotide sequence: TGTGCCAGCAGCTTAGGGGCAGGGAACTATGGCTACGCCTTC. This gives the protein CASSLGAGNYGYAF.